Here is one T cell receptor (beta chain) with its context. Its antigen target is currently unknown. No quality values exist for individual bases; no much larger clone is one base distant. The data belong to a study of cytomegalovirus exposure and HLA in healthy donors (TCRdb year 2017). For the study in its entirety: In an earlier analysis of fewer than 750 of the donors, around 300 Gb of sequence data and 100 million or so unique TCR beta sequences from 150 million to 200 million T cells were reported. An early release that covered about 600 HLA-typed donors contained 250 to 350 gigabases of sequencing data and tens of millions of unique TCR sequences. Of the approximately 400 genotyped donors, about 80% fell in the genetic ancestry cluster associated with self-reported Caucasian donors. The aim of the study was to test whether cataloging public T cell receptors could identify signatures of past pathogen exposure. The study profiled the T cell repertoires of about 720 subjects by immunosequencing and related them to cytomegalovirus serostatus. A separate validation cohort of some 130 different subjects was used in addition to the approximately 700-subject first cohort. To predict cytomegalovirus infection status, the study combined high-throughput TCR immunosequencing, statistical association of individual TCRs with disease status, and machine learning. A later analysis re-analyzed previously published TCR beta repertoires from roughly 630 donors and added high-resolution HLA genotyping to study TCR occurrence patterns. Rather than drawing on any new phenotypic data, the later analysis identified candidate immune exposures from TCR beta sequences and the way those sequences occurred across donors. An earlier analysis of 500 to 650 of the donors applied high-throughput TCR beta sequencing to assess whether each TCR beta V gene segment acted as functional or pseudogenic. Donor age, sex, ethnicity and CMV serostatus were compiled alongside the repertoire data. In a later genetic analysis, genome-wide SNP genotypes for about 65% of the roughly 700 donors were used, and that subset was treated as a discovery cohort. All discovery cohort repertoires had been generated on a single sequencing platform. Class I and class II HLA loci were covered by the typing at four-digit resolution. The number of donors typed differed by locus, with 629-630 for A, B, C, DRB1 and DQB1, around 560 for DQA1, about 610 for DPA1, and around 450 for DPB1. Roughly five DR-DQ haplotypes were treated as single units for association and clustering because of strong linkage in the cohort. Across approximately 420 genotyped donors of the cohort, an average of roughly 230,000 unique TCR beta nucleotide sequences per donor were sequenced, and 15% to 20% of those sequences were non-productive. The full study reports these points: In vitro tests confirmed that three of the cytomegalovirus-associated TCR beta chains recognize cytomegalovirus antigens. Compared with the roughly 710-donor mean, donors in an Asian-associated ancestry cluster had fewer N-insertions in productive TCRs, according to a later genetic analysis. A later analysis associated 16,951 TCR beta sequences with specific HLA alleles at a false discovery rate of 0.05. The sequencing pipeline was judged likely to have produced a cluster of highly shared sequence variants as a technical artifact. Strong co-occurrence of HLA alleles, especially DR and DQ, made assigning TCR associations to individual alleles difficult. In a later analysis, TCR association rates were found to vary across HLA loci, with the most associated TCRs seen for DRB1 alleles and the fewest for HLA-C alleles. In an earlier analysis of over 550 of the donors, most TCR beta V segments were observed in productive rearrangements about 90% or about 30% of the time, broadly matching IMGT annotations. A further reported finding was that TCR beta sequences accurately predicted the HLA-A and HLA-B alleles for most subjects in the first cohort. In this cohort, only TCR beta chains were sequenced, and detectable features were limited by the absence of alpha or paired-chain data. Some IMGT-functional V segments, including TRBV6-2 and TRBV6-3, could not be distinguished by the 87-base-pair reads and were therefore excluded. Correlated functional status among segregating V segments might be attributable to linkage disequilibrium, but an unknown experimental factor could not be ruled out. The only immune exposure information available for the cohort was CMV serostatus. HLA typing was unavailable for some donors at each locus, so association tests used only the typed subset. In a later genetic analysis, a missense DCLRE1C variant was associated with V-gene and J-gene trimming of TCR beta chains, and the association was replicated in an independent cohort. Most TCR sequences were observed very rarely across donors, whereas some public TCRs were present in many individuals. It was suggested by the authors that the approach could potentially be generalized to other disease states and immunological phenotypes. Several of the top co-occurrence clusters appeared to be linked to parvovirus B19, influenza, CMV and Epstein-Barr virus, according to a later analysis. According to a later analysis, most CMV-associated TCR beta chains appeared to be HLA-restricted, and the HLA associations seemed to be driven largely by CMV exposure. Compared with equally common non-associated chains, HLA-associated TCR beta chains in a later analysis were more clonally expanded and had lower generation probabilities. The classifier was reported to diagnose cytomegalovirus status with high specificity and sensitivity in both the original and validation cohorts. Presence/absence analyses assumed roughly uniform sequencing depth across donors, an assumption that may not hold. The earlier analysis of almost 600 of the donors excluded about 16 rarely observed V segments, including chromosome 9 orphons, because counts were too low. The study gave a list of about 150 TCR beta chains associated with cytomegalovirus.

The cohort comprised 550 to 700 healthy bone marrow donors. Cohort members were all nominally healthy when sampled, although unrecorded immune exposures were likely present. The donor was CMV seronegative and was included in the group of about 350 seronegative cohort members. Every donor gave a peripheral blood sample, and the peripheral blood mononuclear cells from that sample were used for TCR beta sequencing. The Qiagen DNeasy Blood Extraction Kit was used to extract genomic DNA from the blood cell samples. Receptors were amplified or captured by the immunoSEQ multiplex PCR assay. For the multiplex PCR, a mixture combining 60 forward primers for TCR Vbeta segments and 13 reverse primers for TCR Jbeta segments was used. A multiplex PCR assay on genomic DNA amplified the CDR3 region of rearranged TCR beta genes. The Illumina HiSeq System was used to sequence the amplified TCR beta libraries as 87-base-pair reads. The original pipeline was this. A later analysis counted about 80 million unique TCR beta chains across the approximately 700 repertoires, and 9 million to 14 million of these chains were shared by at least two donors. Raw reads were error-corrected and collapsed into unique sequences by a nearest-neighbor algorithm in which closely related sequences were merged to remove PCR and sequencing errors. V, D and J gene segments were assigned by aligning CDR3 sequences to IMGT reference sequences. Each retained sequence needed at least a six-nucleotide match to both a V gene segment and a J gene segment. A rearrangement counted as productive if the CDR3 had no stop codons and remained in frame with V and J, and every other rearrangement counted as non-productive. CDR3 was defined by IMGT convention, running from the second conserved V-encoded cysteine to the conserved J-encoded phenylalanine. The earlier analysis of about 610 of the donors excluded any sequence lacking an unambiguous match to a single V gene segment. In an earlier analysis of several hundred of the donors, V segments were called functional above 56.7% productive rearrangements and were called segregating when the between-donor standard deviation exceeded 5%. To diagnose cytomegalovirus status from the catalog of TCR beta chain sequences, a statistical classification framework was built. In a later analysis, TCR nucleotide sequences were compared against IMGT/GENE-DB human TR gene sequences so that V and J genes could be assigned. In a later analysis, CDR3 sequences and most-parsimonious VDJ recombination scenarios were assigned using the TCRdist pipeline. In a later analysis, each TCR beta chain was defined by its CDR3 amino acid sequence together with its V-gene family, and reads lacking a unique V-gene family were excluded. As a way to deal with suspected cross-contamination and a sequencing artifact, a later analysis dropped 450 to 600 nucleotide sequences that were highly shared and had low generation probability. In a later analysis, a clonal expansion index was calculated for each public chain from normalized within-repertoire ranks of inferred template counts. In a later analysis, generation probabilities were computed using a VDJ recombination model fitted to out-of-frame rearrangements, and the results were checked against IGoR. Hypergeometric tests were used in a later analysis to score TCR-TCR, TCR-HLA and TCR-CMV co-occurrence, with a repertoire-size bias correction applied to the TCR pairs. False discovery rates were estimated in a later analysis by permuting HLA or CMV assignments 20 times. In a later analysis, co-occurring TCRs were grouped using DBSCAN, and TCRdist sequence similarity was added for clustering within HLA-allele-positive subsets. Repertoires with fewer than 30,000 or more than 120,000 public chains, plus five repertoires with anomalous nucleotide sharing, were excluded from co-occurrence clustering. TCRdb took over this immuneACCESS table, retaining in-frame rearrangements with V and J assigned. Such tables are incomplete; in checked studies, under half of the missing clones stem from an unresolved V gene, and the remainder is unexplained. The DNA gave D and trimming, while V, J and clone size come from that table. This sample holds more than 95,000 clones; 60% to 85% were observed only once. Of the sample, about 5.7% is held by the ten largest clones.

From the cysteine through the phenylalanine, the CDR3 covers 17 amino acids. Of the read, only the CDR3 DNA is kept; its 51 bases are in frame from base 1. Relative to germline, V is missing 5 bases and J is missing 3 bases, with 9 bases of the junction outside any gene match. The germline V gene sets CDR1 to SGDLS and CDR2 to YYNGEE. The sample comprised PBMCs. The chain is encoded by TRBV9 joined to TRBJ1-6, with 9 junctional bases fitting TRBD1. This TCR was recovered from a male donor in good health and CMV-seronegative. The nucleotide sequence reads as follows: TGTGCCAGCAGGGGCCTGTGGACAGGGGTCTATAATTCACCCCTCCACTTT. Protein translation: CASRGLWTGVYNSPLHF.